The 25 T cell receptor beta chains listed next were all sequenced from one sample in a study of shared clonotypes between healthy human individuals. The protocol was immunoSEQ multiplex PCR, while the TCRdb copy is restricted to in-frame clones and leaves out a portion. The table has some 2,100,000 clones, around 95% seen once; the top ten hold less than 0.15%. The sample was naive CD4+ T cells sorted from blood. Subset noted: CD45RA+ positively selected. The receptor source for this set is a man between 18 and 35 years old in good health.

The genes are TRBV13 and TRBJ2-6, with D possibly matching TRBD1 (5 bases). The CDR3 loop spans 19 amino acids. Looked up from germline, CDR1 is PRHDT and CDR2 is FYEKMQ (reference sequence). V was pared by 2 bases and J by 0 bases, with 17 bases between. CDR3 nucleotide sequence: TGTGCCAGCAGCTTATTTCTGCAGGGTTTATACTCTGGGGCCAACGTCCTGACTTTC. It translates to CASSLFLQGLYSGANVLTF.

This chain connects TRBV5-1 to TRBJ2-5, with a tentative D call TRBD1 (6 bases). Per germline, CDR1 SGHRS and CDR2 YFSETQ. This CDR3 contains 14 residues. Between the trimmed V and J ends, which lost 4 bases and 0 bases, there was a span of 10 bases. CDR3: CASSRGHNQETQYF. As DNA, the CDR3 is TGCGCCAGCAGCCGGGGACACAACCAAGAGACCCAGTACTTC.

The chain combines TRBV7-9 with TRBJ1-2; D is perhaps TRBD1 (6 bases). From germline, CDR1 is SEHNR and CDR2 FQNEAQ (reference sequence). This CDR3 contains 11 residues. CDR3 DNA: TGTGCGGGGGGCTCTAACTATGGCTACACCTTC. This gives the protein CAGGSNYGYTF.

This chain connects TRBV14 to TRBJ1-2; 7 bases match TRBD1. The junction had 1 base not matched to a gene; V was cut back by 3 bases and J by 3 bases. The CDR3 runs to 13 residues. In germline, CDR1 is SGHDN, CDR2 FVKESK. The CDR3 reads CASSQGQHYGYTF. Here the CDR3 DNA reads TGTGCCAGCAGCCAGGGACAGCACTATGGCTACACCTTC.

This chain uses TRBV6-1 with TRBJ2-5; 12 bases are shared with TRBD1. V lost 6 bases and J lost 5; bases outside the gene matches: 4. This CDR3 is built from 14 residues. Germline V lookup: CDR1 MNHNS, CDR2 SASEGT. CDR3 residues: CASRGQGAVETQYF. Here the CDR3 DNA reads TGTGCCAGCAGGGGACAGGGGGCCGTGGAGACCCAGTACTTC.

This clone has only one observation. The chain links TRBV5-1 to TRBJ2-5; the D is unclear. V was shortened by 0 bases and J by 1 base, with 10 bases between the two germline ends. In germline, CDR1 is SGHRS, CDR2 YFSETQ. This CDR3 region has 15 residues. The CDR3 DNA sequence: TGCGCCAGCAGCTTGGCCCTACCAGTCCAAGAGACCCAGTACTTC. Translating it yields CASSLALPVQETQYF.

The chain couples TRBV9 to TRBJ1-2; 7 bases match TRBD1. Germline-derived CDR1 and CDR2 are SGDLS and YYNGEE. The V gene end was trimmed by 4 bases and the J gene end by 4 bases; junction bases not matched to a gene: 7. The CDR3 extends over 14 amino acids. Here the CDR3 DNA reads TGTGCCAGCAGCCCAGGGGGGCGGTCCTATGGCTACACCTTC. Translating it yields CASSPGGRSYGYTF.

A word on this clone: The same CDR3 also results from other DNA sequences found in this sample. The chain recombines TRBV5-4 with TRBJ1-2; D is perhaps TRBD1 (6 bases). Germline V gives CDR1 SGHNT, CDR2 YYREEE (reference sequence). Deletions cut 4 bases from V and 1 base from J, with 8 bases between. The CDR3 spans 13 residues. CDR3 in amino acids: CASSMDSNYGYTF. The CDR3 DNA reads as TGTGCCAGCAGCATGGACAGTAACTATGGCTACACCTTC.

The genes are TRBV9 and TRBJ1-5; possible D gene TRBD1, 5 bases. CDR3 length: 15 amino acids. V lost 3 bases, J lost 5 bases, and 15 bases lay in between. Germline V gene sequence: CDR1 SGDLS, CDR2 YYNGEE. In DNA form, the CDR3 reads TGTGCCAGCAGCGCCCTAGCCGGGGCACATCAGCCCCAGCATTTT. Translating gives CASSALAGAHQPQHF.

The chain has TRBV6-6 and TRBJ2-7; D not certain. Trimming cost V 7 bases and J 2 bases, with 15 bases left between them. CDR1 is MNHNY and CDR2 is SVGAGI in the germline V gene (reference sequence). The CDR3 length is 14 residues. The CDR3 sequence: CASTLIGQTYEQYF. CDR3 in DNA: TGTGCCAGCACCCTAATCGGCCAGACCTACGAGCAGTACTTC.

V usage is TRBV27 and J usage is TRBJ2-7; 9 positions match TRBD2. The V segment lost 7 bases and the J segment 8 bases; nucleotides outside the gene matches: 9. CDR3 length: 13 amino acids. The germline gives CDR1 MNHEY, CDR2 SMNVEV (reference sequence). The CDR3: CASIRTSDHQQYF. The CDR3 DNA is TGTGCCAGCATCAGGACTAGCGATCACCAGCAGTACTTC.

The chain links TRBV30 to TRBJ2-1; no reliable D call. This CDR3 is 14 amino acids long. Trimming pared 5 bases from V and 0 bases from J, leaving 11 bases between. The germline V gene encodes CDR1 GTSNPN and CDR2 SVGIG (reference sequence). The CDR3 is CAWETPNSYNEQFF. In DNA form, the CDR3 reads TGTGCCTGGGAAACGCCTAACTCCTACAATGAGCAGTTCTTC.

Here the CDR3 DNA reads TGTGCCAGCAGCTTAGGACAGTCCCAAACAGATACGCAGTATTTT. Its translation is CASSLGQSQTDTQYF. The chain has TRBV7-2 and TRBJ2-3; weak D call: TRBD1 (5 bases). Germline V gene sequence: CDR1 SGHTA, CDR2 FQGNSA. V gave up 1 base and J gave up 3 bases, with 11 bases separating them. This CDR3 region has 15 residues.

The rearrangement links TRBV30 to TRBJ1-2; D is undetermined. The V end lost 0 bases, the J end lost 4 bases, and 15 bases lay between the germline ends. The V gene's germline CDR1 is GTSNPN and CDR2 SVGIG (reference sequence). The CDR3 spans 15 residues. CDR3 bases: TGTGCCTGGAGTGTAAGGGCATCGATGGCCTATGGCTACACCTTC. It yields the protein CAWSVRASMAYGYTF. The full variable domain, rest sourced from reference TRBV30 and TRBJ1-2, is SQTIHQWPATLVQPVGSPLSLECTVEGTSNPNLYWYRQAAGRGLQLLFYSVGIGQISSEVPQNLSASRPQDRQFILSSKKLLLSDSGFYLCAWSVRASMAYGYTFGSGTRLTVV.

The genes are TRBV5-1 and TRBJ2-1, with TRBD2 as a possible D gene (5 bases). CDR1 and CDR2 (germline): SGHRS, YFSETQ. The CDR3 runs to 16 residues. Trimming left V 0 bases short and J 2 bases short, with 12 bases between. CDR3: CASSLESAAAYNEQFF. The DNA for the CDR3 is TGCGCCAGCAGCTTGGAATCAGCGGCCGCCTACAATGAGCAGTTCTTC.

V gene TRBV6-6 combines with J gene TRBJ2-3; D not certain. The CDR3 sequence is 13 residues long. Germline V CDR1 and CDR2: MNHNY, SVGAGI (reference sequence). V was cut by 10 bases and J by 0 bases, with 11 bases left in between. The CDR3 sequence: CATLRPSTDTQYF. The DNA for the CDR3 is TGTGCCACCCTTCGACCTAGCACAGATACGCAGTATTTT.

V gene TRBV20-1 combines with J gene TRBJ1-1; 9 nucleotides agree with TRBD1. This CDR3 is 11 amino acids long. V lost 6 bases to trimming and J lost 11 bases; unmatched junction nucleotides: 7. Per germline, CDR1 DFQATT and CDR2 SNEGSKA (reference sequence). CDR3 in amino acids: CSANRGQSAFF. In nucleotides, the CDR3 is TGCAGTGCGAACAGGGGGCAATCGGCTTTCTTT.

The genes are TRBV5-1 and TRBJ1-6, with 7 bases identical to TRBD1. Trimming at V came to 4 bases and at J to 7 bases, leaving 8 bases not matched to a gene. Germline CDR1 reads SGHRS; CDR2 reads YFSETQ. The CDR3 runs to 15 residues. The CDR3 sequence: CASSTGDSPNSPLHF. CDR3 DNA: TGCGCCAGCAGCACGGGGGACAGCCCGAATTCACCCCTCCACTTT. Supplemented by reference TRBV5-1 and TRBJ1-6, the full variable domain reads KAGVTQTPRYLIKTRGQQVTLSCSPISGHRSVSWYQQTPGQGLQFLFEYFSETQRNKGNFPGRFSGRQFSNSRSEMNVSTLELGDSALYLCASSTGDSPNSPLHFGNGTRLTVT.

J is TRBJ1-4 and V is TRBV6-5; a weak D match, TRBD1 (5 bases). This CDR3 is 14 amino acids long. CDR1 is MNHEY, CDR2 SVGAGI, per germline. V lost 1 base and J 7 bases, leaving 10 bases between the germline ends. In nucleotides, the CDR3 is TGTGCCAGCAGTTACTTCAGGGAGGGTGAAAAACTGTTTTTT. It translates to CASSYFREGEKLFF.

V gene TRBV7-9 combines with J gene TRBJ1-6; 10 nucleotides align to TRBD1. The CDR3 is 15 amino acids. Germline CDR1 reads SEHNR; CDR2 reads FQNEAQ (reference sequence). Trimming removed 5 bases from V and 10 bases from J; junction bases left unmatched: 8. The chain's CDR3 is CASSGTGTGESPLHF. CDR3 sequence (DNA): TGTGCCAGCAGCGGCACCGGGACAGGGGAATCACCCCTCCACTTT. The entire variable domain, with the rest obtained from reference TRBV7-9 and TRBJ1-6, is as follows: DTGVSQNPRHKITKRGQNVTFRCDPISEHNRLYWYRQTLGQGPEFLTYFQNEAQLEKSRLLSDRFSAERPKGSFSTLEIQRTEQGDSAMYLCASSGTGTGESPLHFGNGTRLTVT.

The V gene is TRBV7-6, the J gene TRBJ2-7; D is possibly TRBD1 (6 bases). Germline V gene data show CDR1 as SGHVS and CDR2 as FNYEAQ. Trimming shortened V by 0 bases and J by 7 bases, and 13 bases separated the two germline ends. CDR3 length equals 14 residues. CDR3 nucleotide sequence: TGTGCCAGCAGCTTAGCGGGGGCAGGGAATGAGCAGTACTTC. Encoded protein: CASSLAGAGNEQYF.

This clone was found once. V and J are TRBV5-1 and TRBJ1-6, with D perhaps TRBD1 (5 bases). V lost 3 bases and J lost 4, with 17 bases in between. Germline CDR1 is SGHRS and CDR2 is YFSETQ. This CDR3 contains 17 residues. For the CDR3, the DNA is TGCGCCAGCAGCTCACAGCCTTCGGGGGATTATAATTCACCCCTCCACTTT. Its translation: CASSSQPSGDYNSPLHF.

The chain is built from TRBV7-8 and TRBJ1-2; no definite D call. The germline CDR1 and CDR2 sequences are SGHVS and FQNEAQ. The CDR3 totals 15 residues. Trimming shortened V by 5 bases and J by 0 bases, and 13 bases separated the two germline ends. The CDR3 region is CASSKRDGTNYGYTF. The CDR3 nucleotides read TGTGCCAGCAGCAAAAGAGACGGAACTAACTATGGCTACACCTTC.

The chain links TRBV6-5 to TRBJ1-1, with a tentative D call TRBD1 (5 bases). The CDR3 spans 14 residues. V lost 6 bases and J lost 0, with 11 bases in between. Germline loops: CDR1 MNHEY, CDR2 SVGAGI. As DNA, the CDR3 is TGTGCCAGCAGGGATACAGGTTTGAACACTGAAGCTTTCTTT. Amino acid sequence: CASRDTGLNTEAFF.

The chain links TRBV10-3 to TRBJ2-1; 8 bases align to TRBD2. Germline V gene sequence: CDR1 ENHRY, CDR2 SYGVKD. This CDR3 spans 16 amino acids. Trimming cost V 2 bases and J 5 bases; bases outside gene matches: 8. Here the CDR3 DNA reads TGTGCCATCAGTGAGAGCGAGCTGCGGGGGGACAATGAGCAGTTCTTC. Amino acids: CAISESELRGDNEQFF.